One sample yielded the 4 T cell receptor beta chains listed below, sequenced in a study of shared clonotypes between healthy human individuals. Measured with immunoSEQ multiplex PCR; TCRdb has only the in-frame clones, and not every one. The sample yields roughly 2.2 million clones, 85% to 95% seen once. Sequencing used naive CD4+ T cells from PBMCs. Subset indicated: CD45RA+ positively selected. The receptors shown here come from a man between 18 and 35 years old in good health. Some clones in this sample may be carry-over from other donors' samples.

The sample holds one count of this clone. The V gene is TRBV6-5, the J gene TRBJ2-7; 11 nucleotides line up with TRBD2. Per the germline V gene, CDR1 is MNHEY and CDR2 is SVGAGI. The V gene end was trimmed by 4 bases and the J gene end by 3 bases; junction bases not matched to a gene: 5. The CDR3 is 15 amino acids. This CDR3 is CASSSAGLADYEQYF. In DNA form, the CDR3 reads TGTGCCAGCAGTTCCGCGGGACTAGCGGACTACGAGCAGTACTTC.

The V call is TRBV19, the J call TRBJ2-3, with D possibly TRBD2 on 5 matching bases. Trimming pared 5 bases from V and 2 bases from J, leaving 17 bases between. This CDR3 is 16 amino acids long. In germline, CDR1 is LNHDA, CDR2 SQIVND (reference sequence). The CDR3 DNA reads TGTGCCAGTAGTGCCGCGACTACGTTTTACACAGATACGCAGTATTTT. Its translation: CASSAATTFYTDTQYF.

J is TRBJ2-3 and V is TRBV7-6; 8 bases align to TRBD2. The germline CDR1 and CDR2 sequences are SGHVS and FNYEAQ. The CDR3 has 16 amino acids. V lost 2 bases and J lost 2; bases outside the gene matches: 6. The CDR3 DNA reads as TGTGCCAGCAGCTTAATCAGCGGGAGTCACACAGATACGCAGTATTTT. Translated, it gives CASSLISGSHTDTQYF.

The V call is TRBV6-5, the J call TRBJ1-2; no definite D call. Germline V CDR1 and CDR2: MNHEY, SVGAGI. The CDR3 has 13 residues. Trimming cost V 5 bases and J 8 bases, with 15 bases left between them. The CDR3 loop reads CASSQRTANGYTF. Written as DNA, the CDR3 is TGTGCCAGCAGTCAACGAACGGCGAACGGCTACACCTTC.